This T cell receptor (beta chain) emerged from a study of regulatory T cells in long-lasting Graves disease (dated by TCRdb to about 2021). In the study overall: Persistent Graves' disease meant more than 5 years of antithyroid drug treatment with TSH receptor autoantibodies that stayed positive. This study used TCR sequencing and RNA sequencing of peripheral blood to compare persistent Graves' disease patients against newly diagnosed Graves' disease patients. The study was registered as a clinical trial and conducted in China. A total of around 35 samples underwent TCR sequencing: about 13 from persistent and roughly 20 from newly diagnosed Graves' disease patients. Antithyroid drugs had been taken for 8.5 to 12 years on average by persistent Graves' disease patients in the clinical cohort.

Note on this clonotype: Its antigen specificity is not known. Base quality data are lacking; no much larger clone is found one base away.

Points the paper makes about the study in general: A larger number of public clonotypes was shared among persistent patients (more than 2,500) than among newly diagnosed patients (around 870). Sequencing and analysis were restricted to the TCR beta chain. Persistent disease showed preferential use of TRBV28, TRBJ1-2 and TRBJ2-5, whereas newly diagnosed disease favored TRBV20-1 and TRBJ2-1. Because the primary lesion, thyroid tissue, could not be accessed, the study looked at peripheral blood alone. Persistent Graves' disease patients showed lower TCR Shannon entropy and fewer highly expanded clones than newly diagnosed patients, suggesting clonal expansion. The authors acknowledged the small sample size as a limitation that may reduce accuracy.

Per the publication, the time point label means: persistent/refractory GD, antithyroid drugs over 5 years with positive TRAb. RNA was extracted from PBMCs in TRIzol for both TCR sequencing and RNA sequencing. The diagnosis of Graves' disease was made according to American Thyroid Association guidelines. Patients for the study were recruited at an endocrinology department in Xi'an, China. From each patient, approximately 10 milliliters of peripheral blood was collected into an EDTA anticoagulant tube. PBMCs were isolated by Ficoll Paque Plus density gradient separation without further T cell sorting. RNA quality was checked with an Agilent 2100 Bioanalyzer and agarose gel, and concentration with a NanoDrop 2000. CDR3 length: 13 amino acids, cysteine to phenylalanine. Left in the record is the CDR3 DNA by itself, 39 bases read in frame from the first base. CDR1 and CDR2 (SGHTA, FQGNSA) derive from the germline V gene. Trimming takes 6 bases from V and 2 bases from J, and the germline ends sit 11 bases apart.

Receptors were amplified or captured by multiplex PCR. Data came from an Illumina HiSeq 4000. iRepertoire HTBI primers and Arm-PCR amplification of CDR3 regions were used to construct TCR beta libraries. PCR products were gel purified before sequencing. Regarding the original processing steps: A total of 62 TRBV and 14 TRBJ segments were identified across samples and were used for gene usage analysis of CDR3 amino acid clonotypes. COPE and FqMerger were used to merge filtered high-quality paired reads into contigs. BLAST was used to align contigs to IMGT TRBV, TRBD and TRBJ reference genes, and CDR3 was defined according to IMGT. Clonotypes above 0.1% frequency were classified as highly expanded clones. Shannon entropy served as the measure of repertoire diversity, while the Gini coefficient captured V-J evenness. Public clonotypes were defined as clonotypes shared by more than one individual. Starting from the raw public reads, TCRdb applied fastp trimming at Q25, assembled clones with MiXCR and retained in-frame beta chains. Records with the same CDR3 protein are collapsed into one entry carrying the most frequent genes and DNA. What appears here as the V and J calls and clone size reflects TCRdb's work, not the paper's. This sample holds about 470,000 distinct CDR3 sequences; under 25% were observed only once. 7% to 10% of the sample rests with the top ten.

The sample was peripheral blood mononuclear cells (PBMCs), taken when the disease was refractory, from a patient treated with antithyroid drugs. The rearranged chain carries TRBV7-2 and TRBJ2-7; the D gene is not confidently resolved. The receptor comes from a female donor with Graves disease. The CDR3 loop reads CASSRQVTYEQYF. The nucleotides read TGTGCCAGCAGTCGTCAGGTGACCTACGAGCAGTACTTC.